Included here is one TCR beta chain sequence, with context. Antigen: not known. This sample stems from a study of cytomegalovirus exposure and HLA in healthy donors. V was pared by 4 bases and J by 4 bases, with 16 bases between. Germline lookup yields CDR1 GTSNPN and CDR2 SVGIG (reference sequence). The CDR3 has 14 residues. With 60 Vbeta and 13 Jbeta primers, the PCR was carried out. Profiled with immunoSEQ multiplex PCR; TCRdb holds only in-frame clones, not every one. The table shows 200,000 to 250,000 clones, with 70% to 80% occurring only once. Study-wide findings and caveats: Cytomegalovirus association was listed for approximately 160 TCR beta chains. TCR beta V- and J-gene trimming was later associated with a missense DCLRE1C variant. Specific recognition of CMV antigens was confirmed in vitro for a few chains (all CMV-associated).

The rearrangement links TRBV30 to TRBJ1-2; D perhaps matches TRBD1 (5 bases). This receptor was obtained from a woman aged 55-69 years in good health and CMV-seropositive. Sequenced sample: PBMCs. CDR3 nucleotide sequence: TGTGCCTGGATCCCGGGACTGGTATCCTATGGCTACACCTTC. Translation gives CAWIPGLVSYGYTF.